The T cell receptor beta chain described here comes from a study of blood T cell repertoires in COVID-19. The repertoire was sequenced with immunoSEQ multiplex PCR; TCRdb's copy has only in-frame clones and lacks some. This table holds 200,000 or so clones, roughly 80% found once. After removal of 6 bases from V and 9 bases from J, the junction contained 9 bases not matched to a gene. The CDR3 has 14 residues. CDR1 is SNHLY and CDR2 is FYNNEI in the germline V gene. The rearrangement uses TRBV2 and TRBJ1-5; TRBD1 agrees at 9 bases. This clonotype was sampled from a man in his forties or fifties who had recovered from COVID-19. Sequenced input: PBMCs or T cells enriched from blood (not recorded which). The CDR3 region has the DNA TGTGCCAGCAGCGATGGACAGGGGCTAAGGCCCCAGCATTTT. Translated, it gives CASSDGQGLRPQHF.